The 6 T cell receptor beta chains in this list originate from one sample, sequenced in a study of beta chain features in type 1 diabetes. Expressed TCRB transcripts were sequenced because the entire RNA isolate underwent reverse transcription. Only in-frame clones appear in the TCRdb table, and some are missing; sequencing was by immunoSEQ multiplex PCR. This sample has some 410,000 clones, with roughly 14% found just once. The sequencing input was naive CD4+ T cells from blood. Source of these receptors: a man aged 25-40 years in good health.

The DNA of the CDR3 is TGTGCTAGTGGTTTAAGTAATGAGCAGTTCTTC. It encodes CASGLSNEQFF. The chain has TRBV12-5 and TRBJ2-1, with D uncertain. Germline V gene data show CDR1 as LGHNT and CDR2 as FRNRAP. The CDR3 extends over 11 amino acids. Trimming removed 3 bases at V and 7 bases at J, with 4 bases between. The variable domain in full, completed from reference TRBV12-5 and TRBJ2-1, reads DARVTQTPRHKVTEMGQEVTMRCQPILGHNTVFWYRQTMMQGLELLAYFRNRAPLDDSGMPKDRFSAEMPDATLATLKIQPSEPRDSAVYFCASGLSNEQFFGPGTRLTVL.

This chain's CDR3 is CAWSAGIAYEQYV. The CDR3 nucleotides read TGTGCCTGGAGTGCGGGGATAGCCTACGAGCAGTACGTC. This rearrangement joins TRBV30 to TRBJ2-7, with a weak D call TRBD2 (5 bases). The CDR3 runs 13 residues. Between the trimmed V and J ends, which lost 1 base and 2 bases, there was a span of 9 bases. CDR1 and CDR2 (germline): GTSNPN, SVGIG (reference sequence).

This clone was seen only a few times. The genes are TRBV30 and TRBJ1-1; D not resolved. The CDR3 consists of 12 residues. Trimming shortened V by 2 bases and J by 11 bases, and 15 bases separated the two germline ends. Germline V CDR1 and CDR2: GTSNPN, SVGIG (reference sequence). The CDR3 coding sequence is TGTGCCTGGAGTCCCATAACACCTGGGGCTTTCTTT. It encodes CAWSPITPGAFF.

This clone appeared a few times. The V gene is TRBV29-1, the J gene TRBJ1-1; the D gene is possibly TRBD1 (6 bases). The ends were cut back, 0 bases at V and 9 bases at J, with 11 bases in the middle. The CDR3 is 12 amino acids. Germline V gene data show CDR1 as SQVTM and CDR2 as ANQGSEA. In nucleotides, the CDR3 is TGCAGCGTTGAAGATGCGGGGGGCAAAGCTTTCTTT. It yields the protein CSVEDAGGKAFF.

In regard to this clone: The same CDR3 is also encoded by other DNA sequences in this sample. This chain links TRBV7-2 with TRBJ2-5; a possible D gene is TRBD1 (6 bases). Deletions cut 1 base from V and 5 bases from J, with 11 bases between. CDR1 is SGHTA and CDR2 is FQGNSA in the germline V gene. The length of the CDR3 is 14 residues. The DNA for the CDR3 is TGTGCCAGCAGCTTAGGTGTGGGGGCGGAGACCCAGTACTTC. Translation gives CASSLGVGAETQYF.

This clone has a handful of counts. The chain is built from TRBV10-3 and TRBJ2-7; 9 bases match TRBD1. The V gene end was trimmed by 2 bases and the J gene end by 6 bases; junction bases not matched to a gene: 2. The germline V gene has CDR1 ENHRY and CDR2 SYGVKD. There are 13 residues in the CDR3. The CDR3 bases are TGTGCCATCAGTGAGGGGACAGGGTCCGAGCAGTACGTC. Translated, it gives CAISEGTGSEQYV.